This record concerns one T cell receptor beta chain sequence. Its antigen is still unknown. The data stem from a study of cytomegalovirus exposure and HLA in healthy donors. Study as a whole: Falling in the Caucasian-associated ancestry cluster were about four fifths of approximately 400 genotyped donors. Study-wide points: Fewer N-insertions than the roughly 630-donor mean were reportedly shown by an Asian-associated ancestry cluster in a later analysis. Being productive about 87% or about 30% of the time was typical of most TCR beta V segments in an earlier analysis.

PCR used 60 Vbeta primers and 13 Jbeta primers. Only in-frame clones appear in the TCRdb table, and some are missing; sequencing was by immunoSEQ multiplex PCR. The sample includes 95,000 to 100,000 clones, roughly 80% of them seen just once. CDR1 and CDR2 from the germline V gene are MNHNS and SASEGT. Trimming took off 3 bases at V and 8 bases at J, with 10 bases between the two ends. The CDR3 is made up of 12 amino acids. The source of this sequence is a man between 60 and 75 years old in good health and CMV-seropositive. The V call is TRBV6-1, the J call TRBJ1-2, with D possibly matching TRBD1 (5 bases). The sequencing sample was made of PBMCs. The CDR3 DNA is TGTGCCAGCAGTGAGTGGGGCAGCGGCTACACCTTC. It is translated as CASSEWGSGYTF.